The 8 T cell receptor beta chains presented below share a single source sample, sequenced in a study of early T cells in non-severe SARS-CoV-2 infection. Each CDR3 protein is one row after TCRdb ran MiXCR on the 5' RACE reads. The table records 69,000 or so distinct CDR3 sequences, 4.6% of them present only once. The material was whole blood, obtained at baseline. The source is an adult who was a healthcare worker with PCR-confirmed SARS-CoV-2 infection or an uninfected control (not recorded which). The donor label of this sample is uncertain.

This clonotype came up many times. The V and J genes are TRBV12-3 or TRBV12-4 and TRBJ1-6, with D maybe TRBD1 (6 bases). The germline V and J ends were trimmed by 5 bases and 6 bases, with 14 bases remaining between them. CDR3 length: 15 residues. This CDR3 reads CASSPLTGRNSPLHF. The CDR3 nucleotides read TGTGCCAGCAGTCCTTTGACAGGCCGTAATTCACCCCTCCACTTT.

The sample holds many counts of this clonotype. The chain uses TRBV29-1 and TRBJ2-1; 9 bases are a match to TRBD1. This CDR3 has 16 residues. Trimming cost V 7 bases and J 10 bases; bases outside gene matches: 20. CDR1 and CDR2 from the germline V gene are SQVTM and ANQGSEA. The CDR3 nucleotides are TGCAGCGCTCGTTCGGTTCCGGGACAGGGCTTTTGGGAGCAGTTCTTC. It encodes CSARSVPGQGFWEQFF.

At least ten counts were recorded for this clonotype. This chain joins TRBV20-1 and TRBJ1-5; tentative D call: TRBD1 (6 bases). V lost 3 bases to trimming and J lost 2 bases, with 14 bases between them. The CDR3 totals 15 residues. Germline assignment: CDR1 DFQATT and CDR2 SNEGSKA (reference sequence). CDR3 in DNA: TGCAGTGCTAGTTCGGGGGCGCGGGGCAATCAGCCCCAGCATTTT. Protein sequence: CSASSGARGNQPQHF.

This clonotype was observed a few times. The chain joins TRBV5-8 to TRBJ1-4; D is unclear. Trimming removed 0 bases at V and 3 bases at J, with 15 bases between. CDR3 length: 17 residues. CDR1 is SGHTS and CDR2 is YDEGEE in the germline V gene. The CDR3: CASSLGQLGRANEKLFF. In nucleotides, the CDR3 is TGTGCCAGCAGCTTGGGGCAGCTCGGACGGGCTAATGAAAAACTGTTTTTT.

In this sample, this clonotype turned up a few times. The chain is built from TRBV28 and TRBJ1-4; D may be TRBD1 (5 bases). V lost 5 bases and J 8 bases, leaving 9 bases between the germline ends. CDR3 length: 12 residues. The germline V gene encodes CDR1 MDHEN and CDR2 SYDVKM. CDR3 DNA sequence: TGTGCCAGCAGTGGGGGATACGAAAAACTGTTTTTT. Protein product: CASSGGYEKLFF. The whole variable domain, remainder taken from reference TRBV28 and TRBJ1-4, is DVKVTQSSRYLVKRTGEKVFLECVQDMDHENMFWYRQDPGLGLRLIYFSYDVKMKEKGDIPEGYSVSREKKERFSLILESASTNQTSMYLCASSGGYEKLFFGSGTQLSVL.

This chain uses TRBV5-6 with TRBJ1-2; D gene ambiguous. CDR1 and CDR2 from the germline V gene are SGHDT and YYEEEE. This CDR3 comprises 15 residues. The V end lost 2 bases, the J end lost 6 bases, and 17 bases lay between the germline ends. CDR3 DNA sequence: TGTGCCAGCAGCTTTTTCATGGGAATTCCCGATGGCTACACCTTC. This gives the protein CASSFFMGIPDGYTF.

CDR3 loop: CASSGDVTDTQYF. The CDR3 DNA sequence: TGTGCCAGCAGCGGGGATGTCACAGATACGCAGTATTTT. The rearrangement uses TRBV2 and TRBJ2-3; D might be TRBD2 (5 bases). Germline V gene data show CDR1 as SNHLY and CDR2 as FYNNEI. With 6 bases removed from V and 2 bases from J, the gap between germline ends came to 9 bases. This CDR3 region has 13 residues.

Many counts were recorded for this clonotype. This chain connects TRBV12-3 or TRBV12-4 to TRBJ2-1; 10 nucleotides match TRBD1. This CDR3 comprises 16 residues. V gave up 4 bases and J gave up 4 bases; unmatched junction bases: 7. The CDR3 DNA follows: TGTGCCAGCAGTTCCTACGGACAGGGGGATTACAATGAGCAGTTCTTC. Protein: CASSSYGQGDYNEQFF.